These 10 T cell receptor beta chains came from one sample sequenced in a study of PD-1 blockade in mismatch repair-deficient tumors. TCRdb's copy holds only in-frame clones and misses some; the assay was immunoSEQ multiplex PCR. The profile covers 90,000 to 130,000 clones, with about 80% appearing a single time and 4.5% to 5.5% taken by the ten largest. The starting material was peripheral blood, obtained about 60 weeks after starting pembrolizumab. The receptors come from an adult with mismatch repair-deficient cancer.

This chain links TRBV9 with TRBJ1-4; D might be TRBD1 (6 bases). The germline V gene has CDR1 SGDLS and CDR2 YYNGEE. Between the trimmed V and J ends, which lost 4 bases and 8 bases, there was a span of 18 bases. The CDR3 consists of 15 residues. The CDR3 DNA reads TGTGCCAGCAGCCCGACAGGCAACGCCAGGGAAAAACTGTTTTTT. Translating it yields CASSPTGNAREKLFF.

This clone has more than one count but fewer than ten. This sequence joins TRBV4-3 and TRBJ2-2, with 10 bases that match TRBD2. The V gene end was trimmed by 0 bases and the J gene end by 5 bases; junction bases not matched to a gene: 9. Per the germline V gene, CDR1 is LGHNA and CDR2 is YSLEER. This CDR3 region has 18 residues. In DNA form, the CDR3 reads TGCGCCAGCAGCCAAGATCGGGGGCTAGCGGGAGTAACCGGGGAGCTGTTTTTT. Translation gives CASSQDRGLAGVTGELFF.

This chain uses TRBV4-1 with TRBJ2-5, with 8 bases fitting TRBD2. V lost 2 bases to trimming and J lost 4 bases; unmatched junction nucleotides: 6. This CDR3 is built from 15 residues. Germline V CDR1 and CDR2: MGHRA, YSYEKL. The CDR3 bases are TGCGCCAGCAGCCAAATCAGCGGGAGTCGAGAGACCCAGTACTTC. This encodes CASSQISGSRETQYF.

The chain combines TRBV28 with TRBJ2-7; 7 bases match TRBD2. V trimming: 8 bases; J trimming: 3 bases; junction bases outside the gene matches: 13. The CDR3 runs 15 residues. Per germline, CDR1 MDHEN and CDR2 SYDVKM. This CDR3 is CASGTGGGPVYEQYF. The CDR3 coding sequence is TGTGCCAGCGGGACTGGGGGAGGGCCCGTCTACGAGCAGTACTTC.

The chain recombines TRBV30 with TRBJ2-1; a weak D match, TRBD2 (5 bases). Germline loops: CDR1 GTSNPN, CDR2 SVGIG (reference sequence). Trimming took off 0 bases at V and 6 bases at J, with 12 bases between the two ends. This CDR3 contains 14 residues. The CDR3 DNA follows: TGTGCCTGGAGTGTCGGGGAAGCGGCCAATGAGCAGTTCTTC. This gives the protein CAWSVGEAANEQFF. Full variable domain (outside the CDR3, taken from reference TRBV30 and TRBJ2-1): SQTIHQWPATLVQPVGSPLSLECTVEGTSNPNLYWYRQAAGRGLQLLFYSVGIGQISSEVPQNLSASRPQDRQFILSSKKLLLSDSGFYLCAWSVGEAANEQFFGPGTRLTVL.

This clone was seen a handful of times. The chain employs TRBV19 and TRBJ1-2; D may be TRBD1 (5 bases). The V end was cut by 3 bases, the J end by 4 bases, with 12 bases between. CDR1 and CDR2 from the germline V gene are LNHDA and SQIVND (reference sequence). The CDR3 runs to 14 residues. CDR3 in amino acids: CASSIGRQLYGYTF. The CDR3 coding sequence is TGTGCCAGTAGTATCGGGCGACAGCTCTATGGCTACACCTTC.

This clone was observed a handful of times. V usage is TRBV10-1 and J usage is TRBJ2-3, with 8 bases that match TRBD1. Germline lookup yields CDR1 WNHNN and CDR2 SYGVQD (reference sequence). The CDR3 totals 15 residues. V trimming: 5 bases; J trimming: 1 base; junction bases outside the gene matches: 5. CDR3 coding DNA: TGCGCCAGCAGTACTGACAGGGGTGGCACAGATACGCAGTATTTT. Encoded protein: CASSTDRGGTDTQYF.

This clone was observed a handful of times. This rearrangement joins TRBV11-2 to TRBJ1-2; D is ambiguous. The germline CDR1 and CDR2 sequences are SGHAT and FQNNGV. This CDR3 contains 13 residues. V lost 2 bases to trimming and J lost 4 bases, with 8 bases between them. The CDR3 is CASSLWGTYGYTF. The DNA for the CDR3 is TGTGCCAGCAGCTTATGGGGAACCTATGGCTACACCTTC.

The J gene is TRBJ2-3, the V gene TRBV5-6; D is ambiguous. From germline, CDR1 is SGHDT and CDR2 YYEEEE. CDR3 length equals 14 residues. Trimming took 1 base from V and 2 from J, leaving 8 bases between them. CDR3 DNA sequence: TGTGCCAGCAGCTTGTTACAGACCACAGATACGCAGTATTTT. It specifies CASSLLQTTDTQYF.

This sequence joins TRBV29-1 and TRBJ2-1; the D is unclear. V lost 5 bases and J 7 bases, leaving 6 bases between the germline ends. The CDR3 totals 10 residues. Germline V lookup: CDR1 SQVTM, CDR2 ANQGSEA. CDR3 region: CSVQTNEQFF. Here the CDR3 DNA reads TGCAGCGTTCAGACGAATGAGCAGTTCTTC.